A selection of T cell receptor beta chains follows, all from one sample in a study of B cell selection in AIRE deficiency. Here immunoSEQ multiplex PCR was the method, and the copy in TCRdb shows in-frame clones only, minus some. The table shows about 23,000 clones, with roughly 98% occurring only once. Sequencing was done on a sample of conventional CD4+ T cells sorted from PBMCs. These receptors came from a human donor with AIRE deficiency. Both conserved end residues are part of each CDR3. Each record gives: J gene, V gene, clone size, CDR3 length, D gene, CDR3 protein, CDR3 DNA. A D gene is named only where the DNA matches it firmly. A clone size is listed for some rows: how often the clone was seen (once, few, many), or a class if it is expanded.

J: TRBJ1-1
V: TRBV10-3
size: -
length: 11
D: -
CDR3: CAISSVTRTFF
DNA: TGTGCCATCAGTTCGGTCACAAGGACTTTCTTT

J: TRBJ1-5
V: TRBV18
size: -
length: 14
D: TRBD1
CDR3: CASSPGQGNQPQHF
DNA: TGTGCCAGCTCACCAGGACAGGGAAATCAGCCCCAGCATTTT

J: TRBJ2-5
V: TRBV5-4
size: -
length: 15
D: TRBD2
CDR3: CASYQVLAGQETQYF
DNA: TGTGCCAGCTATCAAGTACTAGCGGGGCAAGAGACCCAGTACTTC

J: TRBJ2-7
V: TRBV6-5
size: -
length: 13
D: TRBD1
CDR3: CASREGARYEQYF
DNA: TGTGCCAGCAGAGAGGGGGCGCGGTACGAGCAGTACTTC

J: TRBJ2-7
V: TRBV6-1
size: -
length: 12
D: -
CDR3: CASGASSYEQYF
DNA: TGTGCCAGCGGCGCGAGCTCCTACGAGCAGTACTTC

J: TRBJ2-1
V: TRBV5-4
size: -
length: 14
D: TRBD1
CDR3: CASSLGQGRGEQFF
DNA: TGTGCCAGCAGCTTGGGACAGGGAAGAGGGGAGCAGTTCTTC

J: TRBJ1-5
V: TRBV30
size: once
length: 14
D: -
CDR3: CAWSGVSQNQPQHF
DNA: TGTGCCTGGAGTGGCGTCAGCCAGAATCAGCCCCAGCATTTT

J: TRBJ1-2
V: TRBV9
size: -
length: 12
D: -
CDR3: CASSVTGNGYTF
DNA: TGTGCCAGCAGCGTAACAGGAAATGGCTACACCTTC

J: TRBJ1-3
V: TRBV28
size: -
length: 13
D: -
CDR3: CASRNPWENTIYF
DNA: TGTGCCAGCAGAAACCCTTGGGAAAACACCATATATTTT

J: TRBJ1-1
V: TRBV18
size: -
length: 15
D: TRBD1
CDR3: CASSPKTGASTEAFF
DNA: TGTGCCAGCTCACCAAAGACAGGGGCGAGCACTGAAGCTTTCTTT

J: TRBJ2-1
V: TRBV28
size: -
length: 12
D: -
CDR3: CASSLDGPEQFF
DNA: TGTGCCAGCAGTTTGGACGGGCCGGAGCAGTTCTTC

J: TRBJ2-7
V: TRBV10-1
size: -
length: 17
D: -
CDR3: CASSESSCRRLWSEQYF
DNA: TGCGCCAGCAGTGAGTCGAGTTGTAGGAGGCTCTGGAGCGAGCAGTACTTC

J: TRBJ2-7
V: TRBV11-2
size: -
length: 15
D: -
CDR3: CASSLEGGRASEQYF
DNA: TGTGCCAGCAGCTTAGAGGGGGGCAGGGCATCCGAGCAGTACTTC

J: TRBJ2-5
V: TRBV6-5
size: -
length: 15
D: -
CDR3: CASRSPATIQETQYF
DNA: TGTGCCAGCAGGAGTCCCGCCACGATTCAAGAGACCCAGTACTTC

J: TRBJ2-7
V: TRBV19
size: -
length: 15
D: -
CDR3: CASSMGGQGAYEQYF
DNA: TGTGCCAGTAGTATGGGCGGGCAGGGAGCCTACGAGCAGTACTTC

J: TRBJ1-6
V: TRBV6-5
size: -
length: 14
D: TRBD1
CDR3: CASSTGTANSPLHF
DNA: TGTGCCAGCAGTACCGGGACAGCCAATTCACCCCTCCACTTT

J: TRBJ2-3
V: TRBV11-3
size: -
length: 15
D: -
CDR3: CASSFSFKEEDTQYF
DNA: TGTGCCAGCAGCTTTAGCTTCAAGGAGGAAGATACGCAGTATTTT

J: TRBJ2-2
V: TRBV28
size: -
length: 15
D: TRBD1
CDR3: CASTPGTGRTGELFF
DNA: TGTGCCAGCACCCCCGGGACAGGGCGGACCGGGGAGCTGTTTTTT

J: TRBJ1-2
V: TRBV5-1
size: -
length: 19
D: TRBD1
CDR3: CASSLGGQAQMIANYGYTF
DNA: TGCGCCAGCAGCTTGGGGGGACAGGCCCAAATGATTGCTAACTATGGCTACACCTTC

J: TRBJ1-5
V: TRBV7-9
size: few
length: 16
D: -
CDR3: CASSLGSHGSNQPQHF
DNA: TGTGCCAGCAGCTTAGGTTCCCATGGGAGCAATCAGCCCCAGCATTTT

J: TRBJ2-1
V: TRBV7-9
size: -
length: 14
D: TRBD1
CDR3: CASSARTGGDEQFF
DNA: TGTGCCAGCAGCGCCCGGACAGGGGGAGATGAGCAGTTCTTC

J: TRBJ1-2
V: TRBV29-1
size: once
length: 16
D: TRBD1
CDR3: CSVGRGQGETNYGYTF
DNA: TGCAGCGTTGGCCGGGGACAGGGTGAAACTAACTATGGCTACACCTTC